This T cell receptor (beta chain) was identified during a study of blood T cell repertoires in COVID-19. Study information: Sites across the United States, Italy and Spain contributed samples from acute and convalescent COVID-19. T cells, B-cell-depleted T cells, or PBMCs supplied cDNA or gDNA.

CDR3 length: 15 residues. The V end lost 6 bases, the J end lost 0 bases, and 15 bases lay between the germline ends. Germline V gene data show CDR1 as KGHSH and CDR2 as LQKENI. Original processing methods: Estimated nucleated cell counts came from reference gene primer amplification. TCRdb's table, derived via immunoSEQ multiplex PCR, lists solely in-frame clones and lacks some. Clonal size and the V and J genes are those of that table, whereas D and trimming came from the DNA. The repertoire consists of under 100,000 clones, with 80% occurring once and the leading ten covering approximately 12%. The TCR comes from a woman in her thirties or forties with active or convalescent COVID-19. The sequenced sample consisted of peripheral blood. The V call is TRBV18, the J call TRBJ2-7, with a weak D call TRBD2 (6 bases). CDR3 in amino acids: CASSEGIGGSYEQYF. In DNA, the CDR3 is TGTGCCAGCTCGGAAGGGATCGGGGGCTCCTACGAGCAGTACTTC.